This T cell receptor beta chain was retrieved from a study of T cell responses to AZD1222 COVID-19 vaccine. Worth noting for this clone: Its antigen remains unknown.

V shed 1 base and J shed 0 bases, with 9 bases lying between them. The germline V gene encodes CDR1 SGHAT and CDR2 FQNNGV. This CDR3 is built from 16 residues. Data came from immunoSEQ multiplex PCR; TCRdb stores just in-frame clones and leaves some out. Here the sample spans about 170,000 clones, 80% to 95% being singletons. Study observations and caveats: Elevations in Spike-specific TCR breadth and depth followed administration of two AZD1222 doses.

The chain has TRBV11-2 and TRBJ2-2; D uncertain. The receptor was isolated from an adult in good health. The sample was peripheral blood, taken on day 0 of AZD1222 vaccination. The CDR3 spells CASSLGLVANTGELFF. The DNA for the CDR3 is TGTGCCAGCAGCTTAGGATTGGTTGCGAACACCGGGGAGCTGTTTTTT.